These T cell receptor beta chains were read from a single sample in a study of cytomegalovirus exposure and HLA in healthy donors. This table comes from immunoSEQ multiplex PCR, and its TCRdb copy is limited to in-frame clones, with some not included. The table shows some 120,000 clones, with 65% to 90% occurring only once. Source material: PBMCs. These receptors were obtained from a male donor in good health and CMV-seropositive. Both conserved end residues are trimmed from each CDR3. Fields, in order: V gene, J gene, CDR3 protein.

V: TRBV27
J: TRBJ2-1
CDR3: ASAPGQGAFSSYNEQF

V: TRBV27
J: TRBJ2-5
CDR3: ASSSPYGGTQY

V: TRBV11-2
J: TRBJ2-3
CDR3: ASRSFTAGTQY

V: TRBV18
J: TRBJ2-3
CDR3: ASSPNERITTQY

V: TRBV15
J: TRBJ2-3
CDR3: ATSETSGTDTQY

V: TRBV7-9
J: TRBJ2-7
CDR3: ASSLSFEGGRYEQY

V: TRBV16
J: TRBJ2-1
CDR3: ASSRGLAYDNEQF

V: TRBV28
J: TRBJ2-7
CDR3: ASSSPRWDILYEQY

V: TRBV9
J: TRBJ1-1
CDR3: ASSVGPDTEAF

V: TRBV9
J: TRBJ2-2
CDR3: ASSAEGLSGELF

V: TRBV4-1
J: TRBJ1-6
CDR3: ASSQDSGAGGIPPLH

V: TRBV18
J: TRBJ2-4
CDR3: ASSPLPGLAGPLAKNIQY

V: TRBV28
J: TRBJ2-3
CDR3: ASSLARRTDTQY

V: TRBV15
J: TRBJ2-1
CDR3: ATSREEGSYNEQF

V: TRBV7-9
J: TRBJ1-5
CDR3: ASNSGEHQPQH

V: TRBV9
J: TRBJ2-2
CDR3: ATSGNTGELF

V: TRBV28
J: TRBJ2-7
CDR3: ASRPGQGNGEQY

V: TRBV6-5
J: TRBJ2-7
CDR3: ASSYSGSLYEQY

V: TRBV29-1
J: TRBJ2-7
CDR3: SVEEHYGEQY

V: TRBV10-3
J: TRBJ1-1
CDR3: AISESRSGEAF